The T cell receptor (beta chain) under discussion was sequenced for a study of T cells after posttransplantation cyclophosphamide. Germline values: CDR1 MNHEY, CDR2 SVGAGI. Between the trimmed V and J ends, which lost 7 bases and 2 bases, there was a span of 11 bases. This CDR3 contains 13 residues. This related bone marrow graft donor gave peripheral blood on the day of marrow donation. Turning to this clone: Its antigen is still unknown.

The table came from immunoSEQ multiplex PCR; TCRdb's copy has only in-frame clones and leaves some out. Here the sample spans 7,500 to 9,500 clones, 85% to 90% being singletons. Study results and caveats: Recipient CMV seropositivity and CMV reactivation strongly tracked TRB clonality. Donor-recipient repertoire similarity was low at 1-2 months, rising over year one.

The specimen sequenced was memory CD4+ T cells sorted from PBMCs. This TCR was sampled from a woman aged 55-70 years in good health, CMV-negative, and a related stem cell transplant donor. This sequence joins TRBV6-5 and TRBJ1-2; a possible D gene is TRBD1 (5 bases). The CDR3 sequence is CASTKQVNYGYTF. In DNA form, the CDR3 reads TGTGCCAGCACGAAACAGGTGAACTATGGCTACACCTTC.